This TCR beta chain was recovered during a study of blood T cell repertoires in COVID-19. Across the study: The analysed material was cDNA or gDNA that came from T cells, B-cell-depleted T cells, or PBMCs.

Using immunoSEQ multiplex PCR, the repertoire was profiled, and TCRdb retains in-frame clones only, with some absent. The data hold about 170,000 clones, with around 84% observed a single time. Per germline, CDR1 SGHDT and CDR2 YYEEEE. With 4 bases clipped from V and 10 bases from J, the junction kept 3 bases outside the gene matches. The CDR3 is 12 residues long. Material for sequencing was peripheral blood. This clonotype was obtained from a human donor with acute or convalescent COVID-19. The donor label of this sample is uncertain. The chain couples TRBV5-6 to TRBJ1-1; 11 bases agree with TRBD1. This CDR3 reads CASSRDRGTAFF. CDR3 nucleotides: TGTGCCAGCAGCCGGGACAGGGGGACAGCTTTCTTT.